Listed below are T cell receptor beta chains from one sample, sequenced in a study of T cell repertoires in cytomegalovirus infection. TCRdb redid the calling of the reads with MiXCR, one entry per CDR3 protein. This sample has 900,000 to 950,000 distinct CDR3 sequences; roughly 30% occur once, and the top ten carry 13%. Their antigens remain unidentified. The sample here was cultured CD8+ T cells from PBMCs, taken from culture after CMV antigen stimulation. Every receptor here comes from a human donor in good health (CMV status not recorded). Some clones in this sample may be carry-over from other donors' samples. Each CDR3 is given with its conserved first and last residue. Fields, in order: V gene, J gene, CDR3 protein.

TRBV11-2	TRBJ1-2	CASRDPGQGVGYGYTF
TRBV7-6	TRBJ1-1	CASSLGVGSKAEAFF
TRBV27	TRBJ2-1	CASSAEGDDNEQFF
TRBV7-6	TRBJ1-1	CASSAGARSTEAFF
TRBV7-4	TRBJ1-1	CASSFREGGASEAFF
TRBV5-1	TRBJ2-5	CASSGGTYFQETQYF
TRBV19	TRBJ2-7	CASTPGRVGEQYF
TRBV20-1	TRBJ1-4	CSAQDMLNEKLFF
TRBV4-1	TRBJ1-5	CASSQDLGESQPQHF
TRBV4-1	TRBJ2-3	CASSQGGLGHSTDTQYF
TRBV19	TRBJ1-1	CASSISGSGNTEAFF
TRBV6-1	TRBJ1-2	CASSVNRFSNYGYTF
TRBV7-3	TRBJ1-2	CASSLTGPRDMYGYTF
TRBV9	TRBJ2-1	CASSPRVGGIAGNEQFF
TRBV27	TRBJ1-5	CASSPTEGGPYSNQPQHF
TRBV7-9	TRBJ1-6	CASSRQGGDSPLHF
TRBV6-6	TRBJ1-2	CASSYGGLIGYTF
TRBV27	TRBJ2-7	CASSPLDGGREQYF
TRBV11-3	TRBJ2-7	CASSSRTSGGAVEQYF
TRBV7-9	TRBJ1-2	CASSFSDRGNYGYTF
TRBV6-1	TRBJ1-2	CASSPQGAGYGYTF
TRBV6-2/TRBV6-3	TRBJ2-5	CASSYSAGGRETQYF
TRBV7-6	TRBJ2-1	CASSRTVYNEQFF
TRBV6-2/TRBV6-3	TRBJ2-1	CASSYALLAGGPNEQFF
TRBV7-8	TRBJ1-3	CASSLRGTGNTIYF
TRBV6-5	TRBJ2-3	CASTPGASSTDTQYF
TRBV6-2/TRBV6-3	TRBJ1-2	CAGSSEKGQGNYGYTF
TRBV6-2/TRBV6-3	TRBJ2-7	CASEAGTVVEQYF
TRBV18	TRBJ2-1	CASSPPEIEQFF
TRBV5-1	TRBJ1-1	CASSLGNGMNTEAFF
TRBV27	TRBJ2-3	CASTLRGTAITDTQYF
TRBV6-2/TRBV6-3	TRBJ2-1	CASSWSTTNEQFF
TRBV7-2	TRBJ2-1	CASSLSGGLLNEQFF
TRBV12-5	TRBJ1-5	CASGLNGNQPQHF
TRBV12-3/TRBV12-4	TRBJ2-1	CASFPGFSSYNEQFF
TRBV4-3	TRBJ1-1	CASSQDGEAGAEAFF
TRBV6-1	TRBJ2-1	CASSPSPFGGLQNEQFF
TRBV5-1	TRBJ2-3	CASSWPEGNVPRIGDTQYF
TRBV28	TRBJ1-1	CASSARNEAFF
TRBV7-6	TRBJ1-1	CASSQRRDTVGDTEAFF
TRBV12-3/TRBV12-4	TRBJ2-1	CASSRSSDASYNEQFF
TRBV29-1	TRBJ1-6	CSVREAGSNSPLHF
TRBV6-2/TRBV6-3	TRBJ1-5	CASSMTGSQAQHF
TRBV14	TRBJ2-1	CASSQVVSGLNNEQFF
TRBV27	TRBJ1-5	CASSFSGGHQPQHF
TRBV12-3/TRBV12-4	TRBJ1-5	CASSVNRGQPQHF
TRBV27	TRBJ1-1	CASSPRGGYLRTEAFF
TRBV7-6	TRBJ1-2	CASSLARSRGGYTF
TRBV12-3/TRBV12-4	TRBJ1-6	CASSTGEGNSPLHF
TRBV6-6	TRBJ2-5	CASTQTGEETQYF
TRBV6-6	TRBJ2-2	CASSHPGTGGFGELFF